A selection of T cell receptor beta chains follows, all from one sample in a study of blood T cells in healthy people across ages. TCRdb processed the 5' RACE reads anew with MiXCR; each CDR3 protein has one entry. The repertoire holds roughly 1,500,000 distinct CDR3 sequences, with about 43% as singletons. Input material: blood. Source of these receptors: a woman aged 18 to 35 in good health. Each CDR3 is given with its conserved first and last residue. The D gene is left open where the match is weak. Only part of the rows carry a size: once, few, many, or a class if the clone is expanded.

>TRBJ1-4|TRBV5-1|-|TRBD1
CASRAGQGWEKLFF
TGCGCCAGCAGGGCTGGACAGGGTTGGGAAAAACTGTTTTTT
>TRBJ2-1|TRBV5-5|-|TRBD2
CASSLPTSVDEQFF
TGTGCCAGCAGCTTGCCGACTAGCGTCGATGAGCAGTTCTTC
>TRBJ2-1|TRBV4-1|-|-
CASSQVLEGELGQQFF
TGCGCCAGCAGCCAAGTACTAGAGGGAGAACTGGGTCAGCAGTTCTTC
>TRBJ2-7|TRBV18|-|-
CASSPPSGPEYF
TGTGCCAGCTCACCACCGTCGGGGCCTGAGTACTTC
>TRBJ2-3|TRBV6-5|-|-
CASSFQLTSSTDTQYF
TGTGCCAGCAGTTTCCAGCTAACCTCCAGCACAGATACGCAGTATTTT
>TRBJ2-1|TRBV3-1|-|-
CASSHDDRSSYNEQFF
TGTGCCAGCAGCCACGATGACAGGAGCTCCTACAATGAGCAGTTCTTC
>TRBJ2-7|TRBV3-1|-|-
CASSETNRDEQYF
TGTGCCAGCAGCGAAACAAACAGGGACGAGCAGTACTTC
>TRBJ1-3|TRBV6-6|-|-
CASRDTLSGNTIYF
TGTGCCAGCCGGGACACACTCTCTGGAAACACCATATATTTT
>TRBJ2-7|TRBV27|-|-
CASSYGLGPPTYEQYF
TGTGCCAGCAGTTACGGGTTGGGGCCTCCTACCTACGAGCAGTACTTC
>TRBJ2-7|TRBV6-5|-|TRBD1
CASSYGATGEETLYF
TGTGCCAGCAGTTATGGGGCCACAGGGGAAGAGACCCTGTACTTC
>TRBJ1-2|TRBV6-5|-|-
CASSYSSVATYGYTF
TGTGCCAGCAGTTACTCTTCGGTAGCTACCTATGGCTACACCTTC
>TRBJ1-4|TRBV7-9|few|-
CASSPWPGAQLGTNEKLFF
TGTGCCAGCAGCCCCTGGCCAGGGGCACAACTTGGAACTAATGAAAAACTGTTTTTT
>TRBJ1-1|TRBV29-1|few|TRBD1
CSALDRTNTEAFF
TGCAGCGCACTGGACAGGACGAACACTGAAGCTTTCTTT
>TRBJ2-3|TRBV7-6|-|-
CASSFTDATGDTQYF
TGTGCCAGCAGCTTTACCGACGCTACCGGGGATACGCAGTATTTT
>TRBJ1-2|TRBV30|-|TRBD1
CARSPGQGAYGYTF
TGTGCCCGGAGTCCCGGACAGGGGGCATACGGCTACACCTTC
>TRBJ2-7|TRBV7-9|few|-
CASSLMDSVEQYF
TGTGCCAGCAGCCTGATGGACTCTGTCGAGCAGTACTTC
>TRBJ2-5|TRBV15|-|TRBD1
CATSRAGQGVETQYF
TGTGCCACCAGCAGAGCGGGACAGGGGGTAGAGACCCAGTACTTC
>TRBJ2-5|TRBV20-1|-|-
CSAVALYQETQYF
TGCAGTGCAGTCGCGTTGTACCAAGAGACCCAGTACTTC
>TRBJ2-7|TRBV9|few|TRBD1
CASSVAGQGAYEQYF
TGTGCCAGCAGCGTAGCTGGACAGGGGGCCTACGAGCAGTACTTC
>TRBJ2-5|TRBV12-3/TRBV12-4|-|-
CASSLTTETQYF
TGTGCCAGCAGTTTAACTACAGAGACCCAGTACTTC
>TRBJ1-5|TRBV6-2/TRBV6-3|-|-
CASSYPRYPSNQPQHF
TGTGCCAGCAGTTACCCCAGGTATCCTAGCAATCAGCCCCAGCATTTT
>TRBJ1-1|TRBV5-6|-|-
CASSLVRMNTEAFF
TGTGCCAGCAGCTTGGTCAGGATGAACACTGAAGCTTTCTTT
>TRBJ2-7|TRBV6-1|-|-
CASTGVTGYEQYF
TGTGCCAGCACGGGGGTTACGGGCTACGAGCAGTACTTC
>TRBJ2-7|TRBV4-1|-|TRBD2
CASSQGLAGGTLSYEQYF
TGCGCCAGCAGCCAAGGTCTAGCGGGGGGAACACTTTCCTACGAGCAGTACTTC
>TRBJ2-4|TRBV28|-|-
CASSLARLTPQYF
TGTGCCAGCAGTTTAGCTCGCTTAACCCCCCAGTACTTC
>TRBJ2-7|TRBV11-2|-|TRBD2
CASSLDSGAYEQYF
TGTGCCAGCAGCTTAGATAGCGGGGCCTACGAGCAGTACTTC
>TRBJ1-2|TRBV19|-|-
CASSMSGPRYGYTF
TGTGCCAGTAGTATGTCGGGACCCAGATATGGCTACACCTTC
>TRBJ2-5|TRBV20-1|-|TRBD2
CSARDTSGGEETQYF
TGCAGTGCTAGAGATACTAGCGGGGGCGAAGAGACCCAGTACTTC
>TRBJ2-1|TRBV5-5|few|TRBD1
CASSLESRGWELVESNEQFF
TGTGCCAGCAGCTTGGAGAGCAGGGGGTGGGAACTAGTCGAAAGTAATGAGCAGTTCTTC
>TRBJ1-6|TRBV7-9|-|-
CASSLLGLGVAYSPLHF
TGTGCCAGCAGCTTATTGGGTCTGGGAGTGGCGTATTCACCCCTCCACTTT
>TRBJ1-6|TRBV27|-|-
CASSLSQGSPLHF
TGTGCCAGCAGTCTATCCCAGGGATCACCCCTCCACTTT
>TRBJ2-1|TRBV27|-|-
CASSLEGGQGNEQFF
TGTGCCAGCAGTTTGGAAGGAGGGCAAGGCAATGAGCAGTTCTTC
>TRBJ1-2|TRBV7-9|-|-
CAGLESNYGYTF
TGTGCTGGCCTCGAGAGTAACTATGGCTACACCTTC
>TRBJ2-1|TRBV5-6|-|TRBD2
CASSNGLAGGKQFF
TGTGCCAGCAGCAATGGACTAGCGGGGGGCAAGCAGTTCTTC
>TRBJ2-7|TRBV12-3/TRBV12-4|-|-
CASSLIRISYEQYF
TGTGCCAGCAGTTTAATACGTATCTCCTACGAGCAGTACTTC
>TRBJ2-7|TRBV2|-|TRBD2
CASASSGGWSSYNEQYF
TGTGCCAGCGCGTCTTCCGGGGGGTGGAGCTCCTACAATGAGCAGTACTTC
>TRBJ2-7|TRBV4-1|-|TRBD2
CASSRDLAGGYNEQYF
TGCGCCAGCAGCCGCGATCTAGCGGGGGGGTACAATGAGCAGTACTTC
>TRBJ2-3|TRBV7-9|-|-
CASSAPAGQNTDTQYF
TGTGCCAGCAGCGCCCCCGCGGGTCAGAACACAGATACGCAGTATTTT
>TRBJ2-7|TRBV7-2|-|TRBD2
CASSLGQRGSYNEQYF
TGTGCCAGCAGCTTAGGCCAGCGGGGGTCCTACAATGAGCAGTACTTC
>TRBJ1-2|TRBV30|-|-
CAWSRGAGYGYTF
TGTGCCTGGAGTCGGGGGGCTGGGTATGGCTACACCTTC
>TRBJ1-1|TRBV6-2/TRBV6-3|few|-
CASSYDLGYGAFF
TGTGCCAGCAGTTACGATTTGGGATATGGAGCTTTCTTT